The 20 T cell receptor beta chains below come from one sample, sequenced in a study of control samples from healthy donors and cancer patients. Libraries were prepared by immunoSEQ multiplex PCR; TCRdb keeps only in-frame clonotypes and omits some of them. Among 40,000 to 55,000 clones listed, roughly three quarters were seen once. Material for sequencing was formalin-fixed, paraffin-embedded tissue. Receptor source: a male donor with melanoma.

V and J are TRBV3-1 (or the pseudogene TRBV3-2) and TRBJ1-2; possible D gene TRBD1, 5 bases. Between the trimmed V and J ends, which lost 6 bases and 4 bases, there was a span of 18 bases. The CDR3 loop spans 15 amino acids. Germline CDR1 LGHDT, CDR2 YNNKEL (reference sequence). As DNA, the CDR3 is TGTGCCAGCAGTTTTAACAATGGGGGTATCTATGGCTACACCTTC. This translates into CASSFNNGGIYGYTF.

The chain carries TRBV7-8 and TRBJ2-2, with 7 positions matching TRBD1. Germline V gene sequence: CDR1 SGHVS, CDR2 FQNEAQ. J lost 0 bases, V lost 5 bases, and 3 bases had no gene match. The CDR3 has 15 amino acids. CDR3 amino acids: CASSHRGPNTGELFF. The CDR3 DNA is TGTGCCAGCAGCCACAGGGGACCGAACACCGGGGAGCTGTTTTTT.

A few counts support this clone. The V gene is TRBV10-2, the J gene TRBJ2-4; D is undetermined. The CDR3 contains 14 residues. V was trimmed by 6 bases and J by 4 bases, leaving 13 bases between them. Germline V gene lookup returns CDR1 WSHSY and CDR2 SAAADI. As DNA, the CDR3 is TGCGCCAGCAGCCGGCGAGGAGCAAAAAACATTCAGTACTTC. Its translation is CASSRRGAKNIQYF.

The J gene is TRBJ2-1, the V gene TRBV4-1, with TRBD2 matching over 11 bases. In germline, CDR1 is MGHRA, CDR2 YSYEKL. This CDR3 is 15 amino acids long. Trimming at V came to 8 bases and at J to 4 bases, leaving 7 bases not matched to a gene. CDR3 in DNA: TGCGCCAGCGATCTGGGACTAGCGGAATACAATGAGCAGTTCTTC. Protein: CASDLGLAEYNEQFF.

The chain couples TRBV10-3 to TRBJ2-7; 10 positions match TRBD2. V lost 6 bases and J lost 3; bases outside the gene matches: 5. The CDR3 is 14 amino acids. Germline CDR1 and CDR2: ENHRY and SYGVKD. CDR3 nucleotide sequence: TGTGCCATCAGGCTAGCGGGAGATAGCTACGAGCAGTACTTC. Its protein product is CAIRLAGDSYEQYF.

This sequence joins TRBV19 and TRBJ2-7; D is possibly TRBD1 or TRBD2 (5 bases each). The CDR3 length is 16 residues. Trimming took off 3 bases at V and 2 bases at J, with 17 bases between the two ends. Germline CDR1 reads LNHDA; CDR2 reads SQIVND (reference sequence). The CDR3 DNA follows: TGTGCCAGTAGTATCCTCCCGGGGCCAGACCCCTACGAGCAGTACTTC. It translates to CASSILPGPDPYEQYF.

The chain recombines TRBV28 with TRBJ1-5; 10 bases line up with TRBD1. CDR1 MDHEN and CDR2 SYDVKM come from the germline V gene. V was clipped by 6 bases and J by 6 bases; unmatched bases: 5. The CDR3 spans 14 residues. CDR3 sequence: CASSTGTGVQPQHF. DNA of the CDR3: TGTGCCAGCAGCACAGGGACAGGGGTTCAGCCCCAGCATTTT.

The chain links TRBV18 to TRBJ2-7, with D possibly being TRBD1 (6 bases). CDR1 is KGHSH, CDR2 LQKENI, per germline. With 1 base removed from V and 7 bases from J, the gap between germline ends came to 14 bases. The CDR3 contains 14 residues. CDR3 loop: CASSPQSARGEQYF. CDR3 bases: TGTGCCAGCTCACCACAGTCGGCTAGGGGGGAGCAGTACTTC. Supplemented by reference TRBV18 and TRBJ2-7, the full variable domain reads NAGVMQNPRHLVRRRGQEARLRCSPMKGHSHVYWYRQLPEEGLKFMVYLQKENIIDESGMPKERFSAEFPKEGPSILRIQQVVRGDSAAYFCASSPQSARGEQYFGPGTRLTVT.

This clone was observed a single time. V usage is TRBV7-8 and J usage is TRBJ2-7; 9 bases line up with TRBD2. J was trimmed by 2 bases and V by 1 base; bases with no gene match: 3. This CDR3 region has 15 residues. CDR1 is SGHVS, CDR2 FQNEAQ, per germline. The CDR3 bases are TGTGCCAGCAGCTTAGGACTAGCGGACCCCTACGAGCAGTACTTC. Translating it yields CASSLGLADPYEQYF.

The chain has TRBV3-1 (or the pseudogene TRBV3-2) and TRBJ2-3, with D perhaps TRBD1 (5 bases). This CDR3 is 13 amino acids long. V gave up 1 base and J gave up 6 bases, with 8 bases separating them. The germline CDR1 and CDR2 sequences are LGHDT and YNNKEL (reference sequence). DNA for the CDR3: TGTGCCAGCAGCCAAGGACCAGGGGATACGCAGTATTTT. It is translated as CASSQGPGDTQYF.

This clone has a handful of counts. The chain is built from TRBV2 and TRBJ1-5; 9 positions agree with TRBD1. There are 15 residues in the CDR3. Germline CDR1 reads SNHLY; CDR2 reads FYNNEI. J gave up 4 bases and V 5 bases, and 6 bases lay outside the gene matches. Here the CDR3 DNA reads TGTGCCAGCAGTTTTACAGGGGGCTCTAATCAGCCCCAGCATTTT. Translating gives CASSFTGGSNQPQHF.

The chain carries TRBV28 and TRBJ1-2; possible D gene TRBD1, 5 bases. Germline loops: CDR1 MDHEN, CDR2 SYDVKM. The length of the CDR3 is 13 residues. The V gene lost 4 bases and the J gene lost 8 bases, with 14 bases spanning the gap. This CDR3 is CASSSYTRGGYTF. CDR3 DNA: TGTGCCAGCAGTTCATACACACGGGGGGGCTACACCTTC.

This clone has only a few counts. CDR3 in DNA: TGTGCCAGCTCACCGTCCGGCGAGCAGTACTTC. Residues: CASSPSGEQYF. The chain has TRBV18 and TRBJ2-7; D gene ambiguous. This CDR3 is built from 11 residues. V was cut by 3 bases and J by 6 bases, with 6 bases left in between. CDR1 is KGHSH and CDR2 is LQKENI in the germline V gene.

The chain uses TRBV18 and TRBJ1-1; D call uncertain. V gave up 6 bases and J gave up 3 bases, with 20 bases separating them. The CDR3 runs to 16 residues. The germline gives CDR1 KGHSH, CDR2 LQKENI. CDR3 region: CASSLRMQVKDTEAFF. CDR3 DNA: TGTGCCAGCTCTCTGAGGATGCAGGTTAAGGACACTGAAGCTTTCTTT.

This sequence joins TRBV5-6 and TRBJ2-5; D is possibly TRBD2 (5 bases). In germline, CDR1 is SGHDT, CDR2 YYEEEE. There are 17 residues in the CDR3. V was clipped by 4 bases and J by 5 bases, with 24 bases between them. The CDR3 here is CASSPGIRVRIRETQYF. CDR3 sequence (DNA): TGTGCCAGCAGCCCGGGAATTCGAGTTAGGATCCGGGAGACCCAGTACTTC.

The chain joins TRBV5-1 to TRBJ2-7; the match to TRBD2 covers 12 bases. The CDR3 has 18 amino acids. The germline gives CDR1 SGHRS, CDR2 YFSETQ. Trimming at V came to 0 bases and at J to 7 bases, leaving 14 bases not matched to a gene. CDR3 in amino acids: CASSLALAGGPLAREQYF. As DNA, the CDR3 is TGCGCCAGCAGCTTGGCTCTAGCGGGAGGGCCCCTCGCTCGGGAGCAGTACTTC.

The gene calls are TRBV6-2 or TRBV6-3 and TRBJ1-1; D gene unclear. V lost 6 bases and J lost 0, with 20 bases in between. This CDR3 spans 17 amino acids. Germline-derived CDR1 and CDR2 are MNHEY and SVGEGT. The DNA for the CDR3 is TGTGCCAGCAGCCCGAGGGCGGGCAGGTCGATGAACACTGAAGCTTTCTTT. It translates to CASSPRAGRSMNTEAFF.

This clone was seen more than once but under ten times. The chain carries TRBV5-1 and TRBJ1-1; D remains unclear. The length of the CDR3 is 11 residues. The V gene's germline CDR1 is SGHRS and CDR2 YFSETQ. V lost 7 bases to trimming and J lost 3 bases, with 7 bases between them. The CDR3 region has the DNA TGCGCCAGCGCGGAGGACACTGAAGCTTTCTTT. Protein: CASAEDTEAFF.

This clone came up a few times. This rearrangement joins TRBV29-1 to TRBJ2-1; possibly TRBD1 for D (5 bases). The CDR3 has 15 residues. Germline CDR1 reads SQVTM; CDR2 reads ANQGSEA. V shed 1 base and J shed 4 bases, with 14 bases lying between them. The CDR3 sequence is CSVEGRTRGYNEQFF. CDR3 nucleotides: TGCAGCGTTGAAGGCAGGACAAGAGGTTACAATGAGCAGTTCTTC.

The V gene is TRBV10-3, the J gene TRBJ2-1, with no clear D. Trimming shortened V by 10 bases and J by 16 bases, and 23 bases separated the two germline ends. This CDR3 comprises 12 residues. In germline, CDR1 is ENHRY, CDR2 SYGVKD. CDR3 DNA: TGTGCCACCAGCCCCACTGCTGGGGTTCACTTCTTC. Residues: CATSPTAGVHFF.